These 3 T cell receptor beta chains were sequenced from one sample in a study of blood T cell repertoires in COVID-19. TCRdb keeps only in-frame clones here, not all; method: immunoSEQ multiplex PCR. The data show some 300,000 clones, about 90% seen once. Sample: peripheral blood. These receptors all come from a woman in her twenties or thirties with COVID-19, enrolled during active disease.

V gene TRBV29-1 combines with J gene TRBJ1-1; 7 bases are a match to TRBD1. This CDR3 region has 14 residues. V gave up 4 bases and J gave up 7 bases; unmatched junction bases: 12. CDR1 SQVTM and CDR2 ANQGSEA come from the germline V gene. CDR3 loop: CSVVDREGYGEAFF. DNA for the CDR3: TGCAGCGTTGTCGACAGGGAAGGGTACGGTGAAGCTTTCTTT. The full variable domain, rest sourced from reference TRBV29-1 and TRBJ1-1, is SAVISQKPSRDICQRGTSLTIQCQVDSQVTMMFWYRQQPGQSLTLIATANQGSEATYESGFVIDKFPISRPNLTFSTLTVSNMSPEDSSIYLCSVVDREGYGEAFFGQGTRLTVV.

This clone was seen more than once but under ten times. The chain uses TRBV5-1 and TRBJ1-2; the D gene is possibly TRBD1 (5 bases). Germline CDR1 SGHRS, CDR2 YFSETQ. The CDR3 is made up of 15 amino acids. With 6 bases removed from V and 3 bases from J, the gap between germline ends came to 18 bases. The CDR3 sequence: CASTTGQGFHYGYTF. In nucleotides, the CDR3 is TGCGCCAGCACCACCGGGCAGGGTTTCCACTATGGCTACACCTTC.

This chain uses TRBV2 with TRBJ2-3; maybe TRBD2 (6 bases). Germline values: CDR1 SNHLY, CDR2 FYNNEI. The CDR3 has 15 amino acids. V was shortened by 4 bases and J by 2 bases, with 13 bases between the two germline ends. The CDR3 sequence: CASSVEPGDTDTQYF. Here the CDR3 DNA reads TGTGCCAGCAGTGTAGAACCGGGGGACACAGATACGCAGTATTTT.